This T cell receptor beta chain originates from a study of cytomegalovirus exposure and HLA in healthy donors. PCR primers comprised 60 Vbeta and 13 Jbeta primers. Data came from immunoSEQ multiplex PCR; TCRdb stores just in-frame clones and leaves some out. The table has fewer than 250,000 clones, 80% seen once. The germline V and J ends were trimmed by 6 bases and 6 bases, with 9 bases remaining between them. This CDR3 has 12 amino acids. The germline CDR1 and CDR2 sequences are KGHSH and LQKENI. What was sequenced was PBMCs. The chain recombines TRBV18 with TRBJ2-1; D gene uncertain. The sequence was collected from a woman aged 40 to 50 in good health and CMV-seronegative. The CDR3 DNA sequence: TGTGCCAGCTCCCACCTAATCAATGAGCAGTTCTTC. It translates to CASSHLINEQFF.